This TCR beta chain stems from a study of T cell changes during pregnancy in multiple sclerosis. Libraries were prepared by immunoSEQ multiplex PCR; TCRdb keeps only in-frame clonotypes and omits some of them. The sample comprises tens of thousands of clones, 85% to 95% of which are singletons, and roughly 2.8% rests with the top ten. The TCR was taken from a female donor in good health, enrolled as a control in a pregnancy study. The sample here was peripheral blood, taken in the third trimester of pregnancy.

In DNA form, the CDR3 reads TGCGCCAGCAGCCAAGAGCTAGCGGGGGCATACGAGCAGTACTTC. Its protein is CASSQELAGAYEQYF. V gene TRBV4-1 combines with J gene TRBJ2-7, with 10 bases aligning to TRBD2. Germline V gives CDR1 MGHRA, CDR2 YSYEKL. V trimming: 0 bases; J trimming: 4 bases; junction bases outside the gene matches: 3. CDR3 length equals 15 residues.